The rows below give T cell receptor beta chains drawn from one sample of a study of chemoradiotherapy in HPV16-positive cancers. Measured with immunoSEQ multiplex PCR; TCRdb has only the in-frame clones, and not every one. The repertoire consists of under 70,000 clones, with 90% occurring once and the leading ten covering more than 3%. Specimen: blood, collected from a patient who underwent chemoradiotherapy. These TCRs come from a human donor with HPV-associated anogenital cancer. The CDR3 runs from the conserved cysteine through the conserved F or W. Fields, in order: J gene, V gene, CDR3 protein.

J: TRBJ1-2
V: TRBV19
CDR3: CASSILATSNYGYTF

J: TRBJ2-7
V: TRBV6-5
CDR3: CASSDYRGFYEQYF

J: TRBJ2-5
V: TRBV5-1
CDR3: CASSTGLAGLQETQYF

J: TRBJ1-6
V: TRBV9
CDR3: CASSEGKYGNSPLHF

J: TRBJ1-6
V: TRBV9
CDR3: CASSAGTPYNSPLHF

J: TRBJ2-2
V: TRBV30
CDR3: CAWSVSRYTGELFF

J: TRBJ2-7
V: TRBV5-1
CDR3: CASSQDSSYEQYF

J: TRBJ2-5
V: TRBV7-2
CDR3: CASSWGQETQYF

J: TRBJ2-3
V: TRBV9
CDR3: CASSAGTSGFTDTQYF

J: TRBJ2-3
V: TRBV28
CDR3: CASSSLGGRGTDTQYF

J: TRBJ2-7
V: TRBV7-2
CDR3: CASSLAGQGEYEQYF

J: TRBJ1-1
V: TRBV6-6
CDR3: CASISPRSRETEAFF

J: TRBJ2-7
V: TRBV9
CDR3: CASSVDEGPSSYEQYF

J: TRBJ2-7
V: TRBV4-1
CDR3: CASSQPWGSYEQYF

J: TRBJ2-1
V: TRBV6-5
CDR3: CASSYPPPSNEQFF

J: TRBJ1-2
V: TRBV6-5
CDR3: CASSYFAARPYGYTF

J: TRBJ1-2
V: TRBV29-1
CDR3: CSAHREANYGYTF

J: TRBJ2-5
V: TRBV19
CDR3: CASSTQTPETQYF

J: TRBJ2-7
V: TRBV27
CDR3: CASSQTSWDSYEQYF

J: TRBJ2-2
V: TRBV6-4
CDR3: CASSLYGDTGELFF

J: TRBJ1-3
V: TRBV5-1
CDR3: CASSLRARGNTIYF

J: TRBJ1-2
V: TRBV7-8
CDR3: CASSSGQGDGYTF

J: TRBJ2-1
V: TRBV27
CDR3: CASSLPASGGDEQFF

J: TRBJ1-4
V: TRBV4-1
CDR3: CASSQEGGGGEKLFF

J: TRBJ2-3
V: TRBV9
CDR3: CASSVGGGAYTQYF

J: TRBJ1-1
V: TRBV9
CDR3: CASSVGSGGVGTEAFF

J: TRBJ2-3
V: TRBV5-4
CDR3: CASSFRQGPDTQYF

J: TRBJ2-4
V: TRBV4-3
CDR3: CASSQATGGWKNIQYF

J: TRBJ2-3
V: TRBV25-1
CDR3: CASSEALVGTDTQYF

J: TRBJ1-2
V: TRBV19
CDR3: CASSSRGVRTGYTF

J: TRBJ2-5
V: TRBV27
CDR3: CASSERTGGRETQYF

J: TRBJ1-3
V: TRBV6-6
CDR3: CASSPRFGGNTIYF

J: TRBJ2-3
V: TRBV5-6
CDR3: CASSLAPAGLTDTQYF

J: TRBJ2-7
V: TRBV4-2
CDR3: CASSQTTGGYEQYF

J: TRBJ1-1
V: TRBV2
CDR3: CASSSGDTEAFF

J: TRBJ1-2
V: TRBV2
CDR3: CASRVTGADYGYTF

J: TRBJ1-5
V: TRBV6-5
CDR3: CASSPTGTGSQPQHF

J: TRBJ2-1
V: TRBV5-1
CDR3: CASSVSYNEQFF

J: TRBJ1-5
V: TRBV7-2
CDR3: CASSLAVPYSNQPQHF

J: TRBJ1-2
V: TRBV14
CDR3: CASSSTPGQGGYTF

J: TRBJ2-1
V: TRBV4-1
CDR3: CASSQGDRPYNEQFF

J: TRBJ1-4
V: TRBV4-3
CDR3: CASSQGGQGPEKLFF

J: TRBJ1-2
V: TRBV5-4
CDR3: CASSLNLEAGQPNGYTF

J: TRBJ1-5
V: TRBV7-2
CDR3: CASSLEVGRLHF

J: TRBJ2-3
V: TRBV18
CDR3: CASSPGTGAVTQYF

J: TRBJ2-2
V: TRBV5-1
CDR3: CASSFLTSGNTGELFF

J: TRBJ2-3
V: TRBV7-3
CDR3: CASSPFGGRRGGDTQYF

J: TRBJ2-1
V: TRBV10-1
CDR3: CAIDRYNEQFF

J: TRBJ1-4
V: TRBV7-8
CDR3: CASSLGLNGPEKLFF

J: TRBJ1-1
V: TRBV25-1
CDR3: CASSTKGRGLNTEAFF

J: TRBJ1-2
V: TRBV19
CDR3: CASRGSWGYTF

J: TRBJ1-2
V: TRBV6-6
CDR3: CASRADRGANYGYTF

J: TRBJ2-2
V: TRBV10-1
CDR3: CASRLHLAAGGRTGELFF

J: TRBJ1-5
V: TRBV19
CDR3: CASTLGGLGQPQHF

J: TRBJ2-7
V: TRBV7-6
CDR3: CASSLAARGSIEQYF

J: TRBJ1-1
V: TRBV5-1
CDR3: CASSLLVENTEAFF

J: TRBJ1-5
V: TRBV5-1
CDR3: CASSLGAGQGAPYSNQPRHF